The present T cell receptor beta chain was sequenced within a study of T cell repertoires in cytomegalovirus infection. Looking at the study overall: Public TCR beta signatures marked donors with CMV infection and the matching HLA. General study findings and limits: Clonotypes of TCR beta that were HLA-C-restricted and CMV-specific dominated the ex vivo response. Summed frequency of shared TCR beta families picked out CMV carriers who also had the relevant HLA.

TCRdb ran MiXCR on the reads and lists one entry per CDR3 protein. Of over 450,000 distinct CDR3 sequences in the sample, approximately 10% were seen once. The V gene's germline CDR1 is SEHNR and CDR2 FQNEAQ (reference sequence). The V and J ends lost 5 bases and 2 bases respectively, with 10 bases between them. There are 14 residues in the CDR3. This clonotype was found many times. Its antigen is unidentified. This rearrangement joins TRBV7-9 to TRBJ1-3; D is unresolved. The receptor's source is a human donor in good health (CMV status not recorded). Some clones in this sample may be carry-over from other donors' samples. Specimen: PBMCs. CDR3 residues: CASSPRTAGNTIYF. In DNA, the CDR3 is TGTGCCAGCAGCCCCCGGACGGCTGGAAACACCATATATTTT.